This T cell receptor beta chain was sequenced in a study of cytomegalovirus exposure and HLA in healthy donors. Study-wide results and limits: Later work associated around 18,000 TCR beta sequences with HLA alleles at 0.05 false discovery rate. Most subjects had HLA-A and HLA-B alleles reportedly predicted accurately by TCR beta sequences.

About this clone itself: Its antigen is as yet unknown.

The PCR employed 60 Vbeta primers together with 13 Jbeta primers. Using immunoSEQ multiplex PCR, the repertoire was profiled, and TCRdb retains in-frame clones only, with some absent. This sample's clone table lists around 34,000 clones. CDR3 size: 16 residues. V dropped 2 bases and J dropped 4 bases, with 15 bases sitting between them. The germline CDR1 and CDR2 sequences are KGHSH and LQKENI. The chain links TRBV18 to TRBJ2-1; D is uncertain. The source of this sequence is a woman aged 35 to 49 in good health and CMV-seropositive. Material for sequencing was PBMCs. In DNA form, the CDR3 reads TGTGCCAGCTCACCAAAGAGGCCAGCCCTTTACAATGAGCAGTTCTTC. This translates into CASSPKRPALYNEQFF.